Included here is one TCR beta chain sequence, with context. The sample comes from a study of control samples from healthy donors and cancer patients. CDR1 is SGDLS, CDR2 YYNGEE, per germline. This CDR3 has 15 residues. V was clipped by 4 bases and J by 2 bases; unmatched bases: 5. Method: immunoSEQ multiplex PCR; TCRdb's copy keeps in-frame clones and lacks some. The sample holds 150,000 to 200,000 clones; 91% are singletons and the top ten take around 1.5%. Material: blood. This TCR derives from a woman aged 25-40 years in good health. V is TRBV9 and J is TRBJ1-2, with 10 bases lining up with TRBD1. The chain's CDR3 is CASSPRTGGNYGYTF. CDR3 nucleotides: TGTGCCAGCAGCCCCCGGACAGGGGGGAACTATGGCTACACCTTC.